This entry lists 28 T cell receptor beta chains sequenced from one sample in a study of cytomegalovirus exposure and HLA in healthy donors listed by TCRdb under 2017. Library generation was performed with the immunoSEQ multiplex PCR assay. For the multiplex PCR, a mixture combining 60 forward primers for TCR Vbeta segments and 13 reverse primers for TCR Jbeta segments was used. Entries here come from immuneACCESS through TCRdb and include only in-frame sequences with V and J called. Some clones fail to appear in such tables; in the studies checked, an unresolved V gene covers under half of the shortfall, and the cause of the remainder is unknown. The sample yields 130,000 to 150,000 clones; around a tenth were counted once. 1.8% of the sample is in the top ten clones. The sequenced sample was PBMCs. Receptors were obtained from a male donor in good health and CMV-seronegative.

For the CDR3, the DNA is TGTGCCAGCAGCCACCCTGGAGGGGTAAAAACTAATGAAAAACTGTTTTTT. It is translated as CASSHPGGVKTNEKLFF. The chain uses TRBV4-2 and TRBJ1-4; D possibly corresponds to TRBD1 (5 bases). The CDR3 is made up of 17 amino acids. Germline V gene sequence: CDR1 LGHNA, CDR2 YNFKEQ. The V end lost 3 bases, the J end lost 1 base, and 15 bases lay between the germline ends.

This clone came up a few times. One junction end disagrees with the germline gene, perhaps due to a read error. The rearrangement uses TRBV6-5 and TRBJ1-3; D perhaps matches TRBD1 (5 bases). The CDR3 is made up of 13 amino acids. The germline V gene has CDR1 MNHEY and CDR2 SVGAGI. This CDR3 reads CASSYSGGASFTF. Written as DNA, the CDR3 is TGTGCCAGCAGTTACTCGGGTGGGGCCTCCTTTACTTTT.

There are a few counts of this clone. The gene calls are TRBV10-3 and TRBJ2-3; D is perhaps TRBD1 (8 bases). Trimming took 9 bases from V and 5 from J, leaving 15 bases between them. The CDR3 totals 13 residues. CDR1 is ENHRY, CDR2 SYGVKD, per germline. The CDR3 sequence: CAMRQGRGDTQYF. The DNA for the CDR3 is TGTGCCATGAGACAGGGGAGGGGAGATACGCAGTATTTT.

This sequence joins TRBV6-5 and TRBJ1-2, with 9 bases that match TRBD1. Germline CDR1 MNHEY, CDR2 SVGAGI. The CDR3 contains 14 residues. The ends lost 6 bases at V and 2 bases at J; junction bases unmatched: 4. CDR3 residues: CASRKTGGNYGYTF. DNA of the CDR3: TGTGCCAGCAGGAAGACAGGGGGAAACTATGGCTACACCTTC.

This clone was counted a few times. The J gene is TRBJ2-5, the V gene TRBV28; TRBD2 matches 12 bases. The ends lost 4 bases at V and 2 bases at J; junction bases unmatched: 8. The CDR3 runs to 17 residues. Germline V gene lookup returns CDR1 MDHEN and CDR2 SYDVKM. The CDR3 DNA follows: TGTGCCAGCAGTTGGGGGCCGGGACTAGCGGGTCAAGAGACCCAGTACTTC. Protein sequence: CASSWGPGLAGQETQYF.

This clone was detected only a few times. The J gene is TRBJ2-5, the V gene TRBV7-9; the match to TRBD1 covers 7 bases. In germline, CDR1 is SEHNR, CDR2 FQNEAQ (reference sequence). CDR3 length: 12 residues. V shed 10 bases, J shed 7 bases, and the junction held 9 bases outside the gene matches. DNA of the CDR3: TGTGCCACAGGGGGAGATTTCGGGACCCAGTACTTC. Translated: CATGGDFGTQYF.

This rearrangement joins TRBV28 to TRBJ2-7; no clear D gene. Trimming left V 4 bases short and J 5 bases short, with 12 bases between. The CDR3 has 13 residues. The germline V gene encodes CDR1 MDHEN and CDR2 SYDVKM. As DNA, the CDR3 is TGTGCCAGCAGTTCCTGGGTAACTAACGAGCAGTACTTC. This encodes CASSSWVTNEQYF. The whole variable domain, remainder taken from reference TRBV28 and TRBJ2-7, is DVKVTQSSRYLVKRTGEKVFLECVQDMDHENMFWYRQDPGLGLRLIYFSYDVKMKEKGDIPEGYSVSREKKERFSLILESASTNQTSMYLCASSSWVTNEQYFGPGTRLTVT.

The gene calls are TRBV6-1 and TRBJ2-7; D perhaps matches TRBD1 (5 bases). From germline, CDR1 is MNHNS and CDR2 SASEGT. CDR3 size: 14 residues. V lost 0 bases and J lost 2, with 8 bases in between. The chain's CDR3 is CASSEADRAYEQYF. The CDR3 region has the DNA TGTGCCAGCAGTGAAGCCGACAGAGCCTACGAGCAGTACTTC.

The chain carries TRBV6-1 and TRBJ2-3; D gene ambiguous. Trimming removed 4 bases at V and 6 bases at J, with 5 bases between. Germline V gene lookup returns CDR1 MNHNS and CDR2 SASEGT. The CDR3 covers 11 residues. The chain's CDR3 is CASSVYDTQYF. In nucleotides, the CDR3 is TGTGCCAGCAGTGTTTATGATACGCAGTATTTT.

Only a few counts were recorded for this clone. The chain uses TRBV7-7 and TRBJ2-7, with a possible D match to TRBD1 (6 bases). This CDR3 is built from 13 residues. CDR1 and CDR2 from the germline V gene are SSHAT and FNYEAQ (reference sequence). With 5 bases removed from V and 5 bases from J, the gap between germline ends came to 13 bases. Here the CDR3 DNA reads TGTGCCAGCAGCCTTAACAGGGACGACGAGCAGTACTTC. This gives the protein CASSLNRDDEQYF.

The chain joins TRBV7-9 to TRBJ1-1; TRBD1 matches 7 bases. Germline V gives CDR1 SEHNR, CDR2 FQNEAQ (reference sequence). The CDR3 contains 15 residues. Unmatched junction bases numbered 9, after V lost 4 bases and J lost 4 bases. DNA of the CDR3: TGTGCCAGCAGCTCGACAGGGTGGGGAGGCACTGAAGCTTTCTTT. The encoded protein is CASSSTGWGGTEAFF.

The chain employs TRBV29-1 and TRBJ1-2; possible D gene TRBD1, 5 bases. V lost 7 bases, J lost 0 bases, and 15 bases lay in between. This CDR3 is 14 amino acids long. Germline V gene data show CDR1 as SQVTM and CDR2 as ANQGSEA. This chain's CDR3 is CSERGLGANYGYTF. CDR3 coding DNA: TGCAGCGAACGGGGACTGGGAGCTAACTATGGCTACACCTTC. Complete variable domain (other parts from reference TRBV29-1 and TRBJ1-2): SAVISQKPSRDICQRGTSLTIQCQVDSQVTMMFWYRQQPGQSLTLIATANQGSEATYESGFVIDKFPISRPNLTFSTLTVSNMSPEDSSIYLCSERGLGANYGYTFGSGTRLTVV.

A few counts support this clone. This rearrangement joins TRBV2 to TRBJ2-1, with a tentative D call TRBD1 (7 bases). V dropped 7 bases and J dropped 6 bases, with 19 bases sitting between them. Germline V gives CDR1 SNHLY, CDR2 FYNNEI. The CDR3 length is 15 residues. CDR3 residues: CASTKTGRSGNEQFF. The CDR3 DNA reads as TGTGCCAGCACCAAGACAGGGAGGTCCGGCAATGAGCAGTTCTTC.

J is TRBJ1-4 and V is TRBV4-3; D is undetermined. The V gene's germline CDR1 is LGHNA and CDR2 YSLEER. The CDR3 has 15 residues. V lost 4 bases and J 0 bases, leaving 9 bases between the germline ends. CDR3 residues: CASSLILATNEKLFF. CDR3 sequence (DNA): TGCGCCAGCAGCCTTATATTAGCAACTAATGAAAAACTGTTTTTT.

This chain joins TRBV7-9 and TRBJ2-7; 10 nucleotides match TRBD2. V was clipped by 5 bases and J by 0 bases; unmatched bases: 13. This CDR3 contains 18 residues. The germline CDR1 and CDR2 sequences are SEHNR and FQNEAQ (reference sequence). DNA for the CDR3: TGTGCCAGCAGCCACTCCCGAGAGCGGGGGGGGAGCTCCTACGAGCAGTACTTC. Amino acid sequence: CASSHSRERGGSSYEQYF.

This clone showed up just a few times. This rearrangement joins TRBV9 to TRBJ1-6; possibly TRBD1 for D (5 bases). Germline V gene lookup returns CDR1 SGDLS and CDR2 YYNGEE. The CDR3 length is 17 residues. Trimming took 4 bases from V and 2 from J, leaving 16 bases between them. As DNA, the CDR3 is TGTGCCAGCAGCCCCTCCGGGGGTAGGGCCTATAATTCACCCCTCCACTTT. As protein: CASSPSGGRAYNSPLHF.

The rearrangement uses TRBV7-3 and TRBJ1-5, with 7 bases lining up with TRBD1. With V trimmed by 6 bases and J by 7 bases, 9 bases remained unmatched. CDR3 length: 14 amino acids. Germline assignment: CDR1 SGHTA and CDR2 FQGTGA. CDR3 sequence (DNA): TGTGCCAGCAGTTCGGGACAGCCGGGCCAGCCCCAGCATTTT. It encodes CASSSGQPGQPQHF.

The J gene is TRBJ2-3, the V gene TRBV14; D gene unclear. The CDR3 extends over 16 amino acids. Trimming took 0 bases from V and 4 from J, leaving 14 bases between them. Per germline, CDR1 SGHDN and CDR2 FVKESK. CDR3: CASSQDLGWLADTQYF. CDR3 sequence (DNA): TGTGCCAGCAGCCAAGATCTTGGCTGGCTGGCAGATACGCAGTATTTT.

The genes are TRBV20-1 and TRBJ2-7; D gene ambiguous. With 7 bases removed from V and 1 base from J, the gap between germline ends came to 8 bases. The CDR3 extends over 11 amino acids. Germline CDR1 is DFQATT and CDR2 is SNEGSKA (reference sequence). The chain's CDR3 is CSVHRSYEQYF. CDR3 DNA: TGCAGTGTCCACAGATCCTACGAGCAGTACTTC.

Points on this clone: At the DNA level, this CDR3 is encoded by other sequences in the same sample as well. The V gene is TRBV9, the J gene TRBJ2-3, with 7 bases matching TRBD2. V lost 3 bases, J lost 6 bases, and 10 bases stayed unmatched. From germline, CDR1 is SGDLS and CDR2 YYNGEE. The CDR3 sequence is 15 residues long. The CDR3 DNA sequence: TGTGCCAGCAGCGCCCGGATGGGAGGGAGTGATACGCAGTATTTT. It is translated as CASSARMGGSDTQYF.

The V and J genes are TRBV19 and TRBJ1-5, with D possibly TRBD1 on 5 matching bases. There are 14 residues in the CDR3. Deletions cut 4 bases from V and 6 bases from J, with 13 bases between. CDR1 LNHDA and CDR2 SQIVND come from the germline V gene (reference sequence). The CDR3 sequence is CASSTTQGGQPQHF. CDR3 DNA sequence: TGTGCCAGTAGTACGACCCAGGGAGGTCAGCCCCAGCATTTT. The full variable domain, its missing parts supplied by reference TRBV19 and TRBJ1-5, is DGGITQSPKYLFRKEGQNVTLSCEQNLNHDAMYWYRQDPGQGLRLIYYSQIVNDFQKGDIAEGYSVSREKKESFPLTVTSAQKNPTAFYLCASSTTQGGQPQHFGDGTRLSIL.

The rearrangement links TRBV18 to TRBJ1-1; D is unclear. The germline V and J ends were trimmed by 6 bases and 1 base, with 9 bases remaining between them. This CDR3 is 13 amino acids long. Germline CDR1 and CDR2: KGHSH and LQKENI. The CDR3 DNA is TGTGCCAGCTCCATCGGGGAGAACACTGAAGCTTTCTTT. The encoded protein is CASSIGENTEAFF.

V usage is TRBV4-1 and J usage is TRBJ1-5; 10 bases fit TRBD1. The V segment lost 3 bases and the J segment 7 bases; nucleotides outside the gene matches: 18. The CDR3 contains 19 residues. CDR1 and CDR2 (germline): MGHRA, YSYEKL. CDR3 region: CASSHSVAPGQGRGQPQHF. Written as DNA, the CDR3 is TGCGCCAGCAGCCATTCCGTCGCTCCGGGACAGGGGAGGGGACAGCCCCAGCATTTT.

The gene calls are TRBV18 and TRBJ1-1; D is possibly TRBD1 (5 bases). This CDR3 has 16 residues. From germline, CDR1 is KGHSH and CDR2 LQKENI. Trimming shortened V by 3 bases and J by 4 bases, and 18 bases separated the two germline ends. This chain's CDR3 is CASSPGSGSRGTEAFF. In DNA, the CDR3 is TGTGCCAGCTCACCCGGGTCAGGGTCTAGGGGCACTGAAGCTTTCTTT.

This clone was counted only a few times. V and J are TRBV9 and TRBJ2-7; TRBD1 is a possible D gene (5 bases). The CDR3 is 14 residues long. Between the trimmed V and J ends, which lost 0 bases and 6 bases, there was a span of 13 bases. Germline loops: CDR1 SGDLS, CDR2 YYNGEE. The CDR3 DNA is TGTGCCAGCAGCGTAGGTCAGGGAAGCCTCGAGCAGTACTTC. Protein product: CASSVGQGSLEQYF.

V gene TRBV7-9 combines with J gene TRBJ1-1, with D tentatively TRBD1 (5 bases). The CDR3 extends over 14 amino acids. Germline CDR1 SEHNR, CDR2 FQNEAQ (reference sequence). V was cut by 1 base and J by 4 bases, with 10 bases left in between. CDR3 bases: TGTGCCAGCAGCTTAGTACAGGAGGGCACTGAAGCTTTCTTT. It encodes CASSLVQEGTEAFF.

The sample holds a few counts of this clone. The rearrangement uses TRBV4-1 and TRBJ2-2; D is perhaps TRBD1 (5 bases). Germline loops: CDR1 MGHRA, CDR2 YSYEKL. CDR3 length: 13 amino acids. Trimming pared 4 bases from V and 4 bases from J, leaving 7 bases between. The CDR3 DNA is TGCGCCAGCAGCCCCCAGGGCACCGGGGAGCTGTTTTTT. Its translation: CASSPQGTGELFF.

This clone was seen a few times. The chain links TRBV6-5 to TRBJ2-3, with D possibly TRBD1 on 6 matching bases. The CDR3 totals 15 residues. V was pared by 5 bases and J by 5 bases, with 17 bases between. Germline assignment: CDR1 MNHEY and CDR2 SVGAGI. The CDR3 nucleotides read TGTGCCAGCAGTCCGTGGCAGGGGTCCGGAGATACGCAGTATTTT. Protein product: CASSPWQGSGDTQYF.